One sample yielded the 18 T cell receptor beta chains listed below, sequenced in a study of T cells in Graves' hyperthyroidism and ophthalmopathy. Researchers amplified the TCR beta CDR3 regions from RNA transcripts. The TCR CDR3 first-round RT-PCR relied on the HTBI primer set. TCRdb re-called the multiplex PCR reads with MiXCR, one entry per CDR3 protein. The sample has approximately 400,000 distinct CDR3 sequences; around 25% are singletons. Sequencing was done on a sample of blood. These receptors all stem from a man aged 45-60 years with Graves' hyperthyroidism.

This chain links TRBV3-1 with TRBJ1-6; D gene unclear. V lost 0 bases to trimming and J lost 9 bases, with 12 bases between them. Germline lookup yields CDR1 LGHDT and CDR2 YNNKEL (reference sequence). The CDR3 runs to 15 residues. In nucleotides, the CDR3 is TGTGCCAGCAGCCAAGAAGACGTTCCGGGTTCACCCCTCCACTTT. It encodes CASSQEDVPGSPLHF.

The genes are TRBV28 and TRBJ1-1; D unclear. V was pared by 5 bases and J by 0 bases, with 7 bases between. This CDR3 contains 13 residues. Germline V gene data show CDR1 as MDHEN and CDR2 as SYDVKM. In DNA, the CDR3 is TGTGCCAGCAGTAACGTTCTGAACACTGAAGCTTTCTTT. Translated: CASSNVLNTEAFF.

V gene TRBV24-1 combines with J gene TRBJ2-1; 8 positions agree with TRBD2. The trim removed 3 bases at V and 6 bases at J, leaving 6 bases unmatched. Germline V gives CDR1 KGHDR, CDR2 SFDVKD. CDR3 length: 15 amino acids. The CDR3 DNA is TGTGCCACCAGTGATAGAAGCGGGAGAGTCAATGAGCAGTTCTTC. It encodes CATSDRSGRVNEQFF.

The gene calls are TRBV6-1 and TRBJ2-7, with TRBD2 as a possible D gene (5 bases). Germline loops: CDR1 MNHNS, CDR2 SASEGT. V was clipped by 8 bases and J by 0 bases, with 11 bases between them. The CDR3 runs to 13 residues. The chain's CDR3 is CASQDGNSYEQYF. The DNA of the CDR3 is TGTGCCAGCCAGGACGGGAACTCCTACGAGCAGTACTTC.

V gene TRBV7-6 combines with J gene TRBJ1-1; D unclear. Germline loops: CDR1 SGHVS, CDR2 FNYEAQ. The CDR3 has 13 amino acids. The V end was cut by 2 bases, the J end by 1 base, with 5 bases between. For the CDR3, the DNA is TGTGCCAGCAGCTTACCTACGAACACTGAAGCTTTCTTT. It yields the protein CASSLPTNTEAFF.

This clonotype was found many times. V usage is TRBV7-2 and J usage is TRBJ2-7, with TRBD2 matching over 10 bases. Germline CDR1 reads SGHTA; CDR2 reads FQGNSA. Trimming cost V 3 bases and J 7 bases; bases outside gene matches: 6. The CDR3 loop spans 14 amino acids. CDR3 bases: TGTGCCAGCAGCTTGCCAGCGGGAGGGCCGGAGCAGTACTTC. Translating gives CASSLPAGGPEQYF.

The chain recombines TRBV11-2 with TRBJ2-4; D uncertain. This CDR3 region has 11 residues. Germline V gene lookup returns CDR1 SGHAT and CDR2 FQNNGV. Deletions cut 5 bases from V and 8 bases from J, with 7 bases between. The DNA of the CDR3 is TGTGCCAGCAGCCCCGGGCACATTCAGTACTTC. Protein: CASSPGHIQYF. Based on the CDR3 plus reference TRBV11-2 and TRBJ2-4, the full variable domain is EAGVAQSPRYKIIEKRQSVAFWCNPISGHATLYWYQQILGQGPKLLIQFQNNGVVDDSQLPKDRFSAERLKGVDSTLKIQPAKLEDSAVYLCASSPGHIQYFGAGTRLSVL.

The J gene is TRBJ1-2, the V gene TRBV5-1, with TRBD1 matching 12 bases. The CDR3 totals 13 residues. Looked up from germline, CDR1 is SGHRS and CDR2 is YFSETQ. J gave up 7 bases and V 5 bases, and 3 bases lay outside the gene matches. Here the CDR3 reads CASRGTGGLGYTF. The CDR3 coding sequence is TGCGCCAGCAGAGGGACAGGGGGCCTTGGCTACACCTTC.

As regards this clonotype: Since a much larger clone is just one base distant, this may be a read error. The gene calls are TRBV28 and TRBJ2-7; 7 bases match TRBD2. Germline values: CDR1 MDHEN, CDR2 SYDVKM. CDR3 size: 17 residues. Trimming at V came to 2 bases and at J to 7 bases, leaving 17 bases not matched to a gene. DNA for the CDR3: TGTGCCAGCAGTTTACCCCGTTCACTAGCGCATTACAATGAGCAGTACTTC. This gives the protein CASSLPRSLAHYNEQYF.

This clonotype was observed a few times. The V and J genes are TRBV5-6 and TRBJ2-5; 8 positions match TRBD2. The trim removed 4 bases at V and 2 bases at J, leaving 10 bases unmatched. Germline CDR1 SGHDT, CDR2 YYEEEE. This CDR3 spans 16 amino acids. The CDR3 loop is CASSGSPGGKQETQYF. The CDR3 DNA is TGTGCCAGCAGCGGGTCCCCGGGAGGGAAACAAGAGACCCAGTACTTC.

This clonotype showed up just a few times. The gene calls are TRBV3-1 and TRBJ1-1, with a possible D match to TRBD1 (5 bases). The V gene's germline CDR1 is LGHDT and CDR2 YNNKEL (reference sequence). The CDR3 is 15 residues long. Between the trimmed V and J ends, which lost 4 bases and 4 bases, there was a span of 16 bases. The CDR3 region is CASSRFGTESTEAFF. As DNA, the CDR3 is TGTGCCAGCAGCCGGTTCGGGACGGAGAGCACTGAAGCTTTCTTT.

In regard to this clonotype: With a much larger clone just one base away, this may be a read error. This chain joins TRBV5-1 and TRBJ2-7; no reliable D call. The CDR3 totals 15 residues. The V end lost 7 bases, the J end lost 0 bases, and 17 bases lay between the germline ends. Germline CDR1 reads SGHRS; CDR2 reads YFSETQ. CDR3 nucleotide sequence: TGCGCCAGCGGCACGGGCTTGGGTAGCTCCTACGAGCAGTACTTC. This sequence encodes CASGTGLGSSYEQYF.

Ten or more counts support this clonotype. This rearrangement joins TRBV11-2 to TRBJ2-7; 10 bases are a match to TRBD1. Germline CDR1 reads SGHAT; CDR2 reads FQNNGV. Trimming took 2 bases from V and 7 from J; bases not matched to a gene: 5. The CDR3 has 14 residues. The CDR3 DNA follows: TGTGCCAGCAGCTTACCAGGGACAGGGGATGAGCAGTACTTC. It translates to CASSLPGTGDEQYF.

This clonotype was found many times. The J gene is TRBJ2-2, the V gene TRBV24-1, with a tentative D call TRBD1 (5 bases). With 10 bases removed from V and 0 bases from J, the gap between germline ends came to 8 bases. Germline CDR1 and CDR2: KGHDR and SFDVKD. This CDR3 region has 13 residues. The CDR3 nucleotides are TGTGCCACTCAGGGTCCGAACACCGGGGAGCTGTTTTTT. This translates into CATQGPNTGELFF.

This clonotype was seen only a few times. This chain uses TRBV20-1 with TRBJ2-1; 10 positions match TRBD2. The J segment lost 7 bases and the V segment lost 6 bases, leaving 9 bases of the junction unmatched. The CDR3 contains 14 residues. Germline V CDR1 and CDR2: DFQATT, SNEGSKA (reference sequence). The CDR3 spells CSAGPSGSENEQFF. The DNA for the CDR3 is TGCAGTGCGGGCCCTAGCGGGAGCGAAAATGAGCAGTTCTTC.

This clonotype came up many times. This chain joins TRBV27 and TRBJ1-1; a possible D gene is TRBD1 (5 bases). The germline V gene has CDR1 MNHEY and CDR2 SMNVEV (reference sequence). Trimming removed 4 bases at V and 4 bases at J, with 7 bases between. CDR3 length equals 12 residues. The CDR3 sequence: CASSSGSTEAFF. CDR3 bases: TGTGCCAGCAGTTCAGGGAGCACTGAAGCTTTCTTT.

This clonotype was observed many times. V and J are TRBV3-1 and TRBJ2-7, with 11 positions matching TRBD2. V lost 6 bases and J lost 1; bases outside the gene matches: 5. From germline, CDR1 is LGHDT and CDR2 YNNKEL (reference sequence). The CDR3 length is 15 residues. The CDR3 protein is CASSPRTSGSYEQYF. The CDR3, as DNA: TGTGCCAGCAGTCCTCGGACTAGCGGGTCCTACGAGCAGTACTTC.

This clonotype was counted many times. The chain carries TRBV5-1 and TRBJ2-1; perhaps TRBD1 as D (5 bases). The germline CDR1 and CDR2 sequences are SGHRS and YFSETQ. The CDR3 sequence is 14 residues long. V shed 2 bases and J shed 4 bases, with 10 bases lying between them. CDR3 sequence reads: CASSLQARYNEQFF. The CDR3 DNA reads TGCGCCAGCAGCTTACAGGCACGGTACAATGAGCAGTTCTTC. The full variable domain, with the rest looked up from reference TRBV5-1 and TRBJ2-1, is KAGVTQTPRYLIKTRGQQVTLSCSPISGHRSVSWYQQTPGQGLQFLFEYFSETQRNKGNFPGRFSGRQFSNSRSEMNVSTLELGDSALYLCASSLQARYNEQFFGPGTRLTVL.